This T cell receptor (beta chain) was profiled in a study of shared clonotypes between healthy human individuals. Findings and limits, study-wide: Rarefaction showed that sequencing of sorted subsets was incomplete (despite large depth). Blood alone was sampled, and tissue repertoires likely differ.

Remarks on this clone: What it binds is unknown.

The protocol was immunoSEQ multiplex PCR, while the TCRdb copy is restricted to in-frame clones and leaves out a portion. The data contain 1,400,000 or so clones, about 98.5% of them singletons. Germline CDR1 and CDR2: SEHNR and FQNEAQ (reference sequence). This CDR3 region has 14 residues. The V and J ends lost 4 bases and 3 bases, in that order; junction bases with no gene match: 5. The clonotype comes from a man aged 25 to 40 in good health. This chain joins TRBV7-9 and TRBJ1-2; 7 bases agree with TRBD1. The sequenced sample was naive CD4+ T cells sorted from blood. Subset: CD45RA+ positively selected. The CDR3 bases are TGTGCCAGCAGCTCTGAGGGACAGTACTATGGCTACACCTTC. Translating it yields CASSSEGQYYGYTF.